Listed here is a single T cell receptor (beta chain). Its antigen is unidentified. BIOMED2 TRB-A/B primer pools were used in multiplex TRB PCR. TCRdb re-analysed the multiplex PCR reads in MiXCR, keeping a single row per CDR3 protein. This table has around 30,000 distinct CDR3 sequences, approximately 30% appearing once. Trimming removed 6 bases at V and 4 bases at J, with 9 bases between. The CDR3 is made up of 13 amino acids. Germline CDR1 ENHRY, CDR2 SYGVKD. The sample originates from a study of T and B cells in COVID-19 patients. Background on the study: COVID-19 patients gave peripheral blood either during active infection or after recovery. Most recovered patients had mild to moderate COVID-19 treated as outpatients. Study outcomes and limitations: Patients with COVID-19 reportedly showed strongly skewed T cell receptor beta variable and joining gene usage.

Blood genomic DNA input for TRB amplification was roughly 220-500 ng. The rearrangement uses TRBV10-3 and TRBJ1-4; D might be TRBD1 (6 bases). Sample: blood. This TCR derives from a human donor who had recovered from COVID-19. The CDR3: CAISDRFNEKLFF. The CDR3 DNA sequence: TGTGCCATCAGCGACAGGTTTAATGAAAAACTGTTTTTT.